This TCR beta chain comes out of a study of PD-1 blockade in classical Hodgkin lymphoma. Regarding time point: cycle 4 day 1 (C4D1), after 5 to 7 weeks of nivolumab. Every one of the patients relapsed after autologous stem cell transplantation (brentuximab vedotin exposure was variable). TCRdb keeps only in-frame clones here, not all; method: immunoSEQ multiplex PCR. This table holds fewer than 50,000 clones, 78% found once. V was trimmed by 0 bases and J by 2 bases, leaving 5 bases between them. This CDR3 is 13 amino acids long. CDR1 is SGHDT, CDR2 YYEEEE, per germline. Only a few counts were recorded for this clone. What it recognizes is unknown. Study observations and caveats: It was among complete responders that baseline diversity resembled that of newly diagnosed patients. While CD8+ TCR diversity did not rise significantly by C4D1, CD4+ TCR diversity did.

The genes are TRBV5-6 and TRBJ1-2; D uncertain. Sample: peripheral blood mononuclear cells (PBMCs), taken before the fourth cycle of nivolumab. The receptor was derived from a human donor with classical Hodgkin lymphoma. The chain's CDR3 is CASSLGGNYGYTF. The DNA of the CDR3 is TGTGCCAGCAGCTTGGGAGGGAACTATGGCTACACCTTC.